These 5 T cell receptor beta chains came from one sample sequenced in a study of technical replicates of blood from several donors. Some clones are missing from TCRdb's copy, which holds only in-frame ones; the method was immunoSEQ multiplex PCR. The table has about 73,000 clones, 93% seen once. The sample comprised T cells isolated from PBMCs. The source of these receptors is a human donor in good health.

The chain couples TRBV5-1 to TRBJ2-5, with TRBD2 matching over 14 bases. Germline CDR1 and CDR2: SGHRS and YFSETQ. Trimming removed 4 bases from V and 4 bases from J; junction bases left unmatched: 6. The CDR3 covers 16 residues. In DNA form, the CDR3 reads TGCGCCAGCAGCATCGGACTAGCGGGAGGATCAGAGACCCAGTACTTC. Translated: CASSIGLAGGSETQYF.

This sequence joins TRBV29-1 and TRBJ2-1; the D gene is possibly TRBD2 (7 bases). The germline V gene has CDR1 SQVTM and CDR2 ANQGSEA. The length of the CDR3 is 12 residues. Trimming cost V 7 bases and J 6 bases, with 13 bases left between them. In nucleotides, the CDR3 is TGCAGCGCTCCGGGGGGCCCCAATGAGCAGTTCTTC. Its translation is CSAPGGPNEQFF.

The chain couples TRBV5-1 to TRBJ2-3; D is perhaps TRBD2 (5 bases). V lost 7 bases and J 6 bases, leaving 6 bases between the germline ends. CDR3 length: 10 residues. CDR1 is SGHRS, CDR2 YFSETQ, per germline. In DNA form, the CDR3 reads TGCGCCAGCGGGGAGGATACGCAGTATTTT. Translating gives CASGEDTQYF.

V usage is TRBV27 and J usage is TRBJ2-2; no definite D call. The CDR3 has 13 residues. Germline loops: CDR1 MNHEY, CDR2 SMNVEV (reference sequence). The germline V and J ends were trimmed by 5 bases and 1 base, with 5 bases remaining between them. The CDR3 loop reads CASSVMNTGELFF. CDR3 sequence (DNA): TGTGCCAGCAGTGTCATGAACACCGGGGAGCTGTTTTTT.

This chain uses TRBV11-3 with TRBJ1-2; the D is unclear. CDR3 length: 16 residues. V lost 1 base to trimming and J lost 4 bases, with 16 bases between them. The germline V gene has CDR1 SGHNT and CDR2 YENEEA. This chain's CDR3 is CASSLVSGSRLYGYTF. The CDR3 DNA sequence: TGTGCCAGCAGCTTAGTCTCCGGGAGTCGACTCTATGGCTACACCTTC.